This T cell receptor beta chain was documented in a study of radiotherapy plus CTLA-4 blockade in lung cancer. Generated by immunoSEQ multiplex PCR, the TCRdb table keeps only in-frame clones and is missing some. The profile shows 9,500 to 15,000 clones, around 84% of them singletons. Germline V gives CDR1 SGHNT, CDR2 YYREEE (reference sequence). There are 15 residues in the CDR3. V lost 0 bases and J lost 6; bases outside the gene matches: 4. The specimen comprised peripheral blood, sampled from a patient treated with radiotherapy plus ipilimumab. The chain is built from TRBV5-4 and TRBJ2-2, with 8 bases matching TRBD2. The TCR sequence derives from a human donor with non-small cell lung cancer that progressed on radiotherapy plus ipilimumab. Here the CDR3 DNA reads TGTGCCAGCAGCTTGGGGACTAGCATCGCCGGGGAGCTGTTTTTT. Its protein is CASSLGTSIAGELFF.